Listed below are T cell receptor beta chains from one sample, sequenced in a study of T cells in Graves' hyperthyroidism and ophthalmopathy. A single record per CDR3 protein comes from TCRdb applying MiXCR to the multiplex PCR reads. This repertoire shows 500,000 to 600,000 distinct CDR3 sequences, 46% found once; its top ten account for roughly 45%. Source material: peripheral blood or thyroid tissue (not recorded which). The receptors were gathered from an adult woman with Graves' disease, either hyperthyroidism or ophthalmopathy (not recorded which). Each CDR3 is given without its conserved first and last residue. A row's size may be missing; if present it is once, few, many or a size class.

clone size	V gene	J gene	CDR3 protein
NA	TRBV9	TRBJ1-2	ASTENPLNYGYT
many	TRBV7-2	TRBJ2-2	ASSLSIELF
few	TRBV11-2	TRBJ1-1	ASSLELGLTNTEAF
few	TRBV7-9	TRBJ1-2	ASSSDDGYT
few	TRBV5-1	TRBJ1-2	ASSDGQGADGYT
many	TRBV7-2	TRBJ1-2	ASSPRDFYGYT
many	TRBV24-1	TRBJ2-3	ATSRGLAGSDTQY
NA	TRBV14	TRBJ2-5	ASSPSGAQY
many	TRBV25-1	TRBJ2-7	ASSEFAGRSSYEQY
NA	TRBV7-2	TRBJ1-6	ASSQGVNSPLH
many	TRBV6-1	TRBJ1-5	ASSAEGGSNQPQH
NA	TRBV10-3	TRBJ1-1	AISGVEDTEAF
few	TRBV20-1	TRBJ1-4	SAKAGAREKLF
NA	TRBV24-1	TRBJ1-2	ATSDPTVSMGYT
NA	TRBV11-3	TRBJ2-7	ASSLVFSGTSYEQY
NA	TRBV7-9	TRBJ2-5	ASCPGGKETQY
many	TRBV9	TRBJ1-6	ASSRWTGNSPLH
NA	TRBV9	TRBJ1-1	ASSVAGTTRAF
few	TRBV7-9	TRBJ1-4	ASSLGDREKLF
once	TRBV5-1	TRBJ1-1	ASSLERSGLNTEAF
many	TRBV19	TRBJ2-7	ASSMNSGRLYEQY
few	TRBV20-1	TRBJ2-7	SASPTLLAGGRNEQY
few	TRBV24-1	TRBJ2-2	ATSDGLASGGELF
NA	TRBV7-6	TRBJ2-7	ASSAIAGRGYEQY
many	TRBV6-5	TRBJ1-1	ASSYRVDTEAF
NA	TRBV2	TRBJ1-1	ASSELGGGTEAF
NA	TRBV6-2/TRBV6-3	TRBJ1-2	ASSVGFRYGYT
NA	TRBV29-1	TRBJ2-7	SFPGQGYEQY
NA	TRBV10-3	TRBJ1-2	AISGTTNYGYT
NA	TRBV19	TRBJ1-4	ASRSKKTGFEKLF
NA	TRBV29-1	TRBJ1-1	SISRNTEAF
NA	TRBV20-1	TRBJ2-7	SALLAGSSYEQY
few	TRBV20-1	TRBJ2-7	SARPRYRGDEQY
NA	TRBV30	TRBJ1-6	AWVGQSNNSPLH
few	TRBV11-2	TRBJ2-5	ASSLRGRTNRETQY
NA	TRBV9	TRBJ1-1	ASRPPLNTEAF
many	TRBV12-3/TRBV12-4	TRBJ1-6	ASSPGTYNSPLH
many	TRBV20-1	TRBJ2-5	SAVTGTSGETQY
NA	TRBV7-6	TRBJ1-2	ASSPGTGVYGYT
NA	TRBV19	TRBJ1-1	ASSSRDRGGTEAF
NA	TRBV7-7	TRBJ2-7	ASSPRLSHEQY
NA	TRBV10-3	TRBJ2-5	ATRTGYQETQY